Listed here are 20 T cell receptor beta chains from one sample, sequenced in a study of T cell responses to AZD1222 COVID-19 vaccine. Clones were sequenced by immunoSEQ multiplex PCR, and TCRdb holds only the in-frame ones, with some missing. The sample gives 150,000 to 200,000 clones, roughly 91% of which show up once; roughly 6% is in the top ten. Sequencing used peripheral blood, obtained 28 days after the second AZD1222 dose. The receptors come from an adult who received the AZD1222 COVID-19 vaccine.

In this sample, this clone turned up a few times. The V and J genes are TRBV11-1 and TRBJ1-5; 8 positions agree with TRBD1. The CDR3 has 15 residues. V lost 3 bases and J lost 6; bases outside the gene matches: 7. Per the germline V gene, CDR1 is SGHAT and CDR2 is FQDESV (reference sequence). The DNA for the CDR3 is TGTGCCAGCAGCTTTCGTGACAGGGGCGGTCAGCCCCAGCATTTT. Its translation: CASSFRDRGGQPQHF.

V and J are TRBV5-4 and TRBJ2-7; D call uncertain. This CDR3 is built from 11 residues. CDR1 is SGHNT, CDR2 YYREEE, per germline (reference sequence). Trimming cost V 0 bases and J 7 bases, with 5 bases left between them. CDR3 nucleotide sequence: TGTGCCAGCAGCTTGGAAGGTGAGCAGTACTTC. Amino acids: CASSLEGEQYF.

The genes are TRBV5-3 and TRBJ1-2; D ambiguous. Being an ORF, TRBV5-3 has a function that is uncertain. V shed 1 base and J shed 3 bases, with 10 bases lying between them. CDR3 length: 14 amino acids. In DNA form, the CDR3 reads TGTGCCAGAAGCTTGTGTCACCATGACTATGGCTACACCTTC. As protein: CARSLCHHDYGYTF.

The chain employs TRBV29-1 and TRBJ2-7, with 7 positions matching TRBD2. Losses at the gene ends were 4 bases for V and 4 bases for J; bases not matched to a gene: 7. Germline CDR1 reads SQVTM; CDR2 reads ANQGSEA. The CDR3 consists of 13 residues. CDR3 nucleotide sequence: TGCAGCGTTGGGGACTACCTTGTGTACGAGCAGTACTTC. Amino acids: CSVGDYLVYEQYF.

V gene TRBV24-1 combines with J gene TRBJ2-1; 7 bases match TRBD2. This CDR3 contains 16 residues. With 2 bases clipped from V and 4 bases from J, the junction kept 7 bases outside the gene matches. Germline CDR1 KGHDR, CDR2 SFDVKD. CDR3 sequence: CATSDSRRAGYNEQFF. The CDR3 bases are TGTGCCACCAGTGATTCTCGGAGAGCGGGGTACAATGAGCAGTTCTTC.

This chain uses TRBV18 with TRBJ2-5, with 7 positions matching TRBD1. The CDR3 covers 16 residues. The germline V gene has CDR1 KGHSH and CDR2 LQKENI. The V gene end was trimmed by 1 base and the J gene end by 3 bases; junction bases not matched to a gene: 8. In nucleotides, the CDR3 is TGTGCCAGCTCACCACTACAGCCCGGGACAGAAGAGACCCAGTACTTC. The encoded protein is CASSPLQPGTEETQYF.

The CDR3 is CASASEDTQYF. For the CDR3, the DNA is TGTGCCAGCGCCTCTGAGGATACGCAGTATTTT. The chain has TRBV11-3 and TRBJ2-3, with unresolved D. Trimming pared 8 bases from V and 6 bases from J, leaving 9 bases between. The CDR3 totals 11 residues. CDR1 SGHNT and CDR2 YENEEA come from the germline V gene.

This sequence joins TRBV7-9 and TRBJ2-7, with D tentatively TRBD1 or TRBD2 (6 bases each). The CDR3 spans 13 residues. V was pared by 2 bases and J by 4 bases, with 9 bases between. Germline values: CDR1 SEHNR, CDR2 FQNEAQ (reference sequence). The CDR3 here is CASSLRGVYEQYF. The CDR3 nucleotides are TGTGCCAGCAGCTTAAGGGGGGTTTACGAGCAGTACTTC.

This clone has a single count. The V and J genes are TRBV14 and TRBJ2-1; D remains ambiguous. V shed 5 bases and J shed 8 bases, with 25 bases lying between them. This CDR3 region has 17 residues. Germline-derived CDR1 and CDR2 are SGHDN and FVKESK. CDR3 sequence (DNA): TGTGCCAGCAGCGAACGGGCTGGAGCCCCTCATAGGTATGAGCAGTTCTTC. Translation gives CASSERAGAPHRYEQFF.

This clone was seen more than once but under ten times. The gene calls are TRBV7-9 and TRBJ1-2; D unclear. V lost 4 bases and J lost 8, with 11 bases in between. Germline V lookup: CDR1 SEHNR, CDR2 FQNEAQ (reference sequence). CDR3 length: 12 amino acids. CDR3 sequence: CASSSSLGGYTF. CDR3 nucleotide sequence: TGTGCCAGCAGCTCGAGCCTCGGAGGCTACACCTTC.

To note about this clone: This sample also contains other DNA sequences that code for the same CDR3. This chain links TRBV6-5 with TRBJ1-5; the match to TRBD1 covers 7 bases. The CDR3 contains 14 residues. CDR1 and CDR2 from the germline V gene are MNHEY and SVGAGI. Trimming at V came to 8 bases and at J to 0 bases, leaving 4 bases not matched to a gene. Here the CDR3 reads CASRDRSSNQPQHF. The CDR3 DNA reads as TGTGCCAGCCGGGACAGATCTAGCAATCAGCCCCAGCATTTT.

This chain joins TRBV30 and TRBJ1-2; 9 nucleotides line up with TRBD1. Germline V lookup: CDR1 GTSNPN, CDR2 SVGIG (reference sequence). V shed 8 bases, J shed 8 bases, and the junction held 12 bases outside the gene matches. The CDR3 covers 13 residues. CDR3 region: CAGDQGTGYGYTF. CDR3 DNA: TGTGCCGGAGATCAGGGGACAGGGTACGGCTACACCTTC.

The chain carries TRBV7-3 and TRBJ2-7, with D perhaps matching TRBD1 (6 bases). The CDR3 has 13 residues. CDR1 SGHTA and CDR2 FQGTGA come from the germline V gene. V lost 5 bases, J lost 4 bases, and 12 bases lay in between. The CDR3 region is CASSPSDRYEQYF. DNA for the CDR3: TGTGCCAGCAGCCCGAGTGACAGGTACGAGCAGTACTTC.

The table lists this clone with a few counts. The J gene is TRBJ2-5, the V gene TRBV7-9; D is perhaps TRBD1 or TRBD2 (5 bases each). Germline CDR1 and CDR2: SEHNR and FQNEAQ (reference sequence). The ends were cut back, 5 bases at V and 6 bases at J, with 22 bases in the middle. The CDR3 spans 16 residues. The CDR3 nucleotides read TGTGCCAGCAGCCCCCGGGATGGGGCTAGTATGCAGACCCAGTACTTC. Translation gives CASSPRDGASMQTQYF.

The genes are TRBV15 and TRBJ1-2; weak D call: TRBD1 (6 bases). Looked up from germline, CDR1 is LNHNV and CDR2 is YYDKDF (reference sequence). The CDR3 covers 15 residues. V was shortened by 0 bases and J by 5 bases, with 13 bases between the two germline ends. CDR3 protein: CATSREPGQMYGYTF. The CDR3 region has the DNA TGTGCCACCAGCAGAGAACCCGGACAGATGTATGGCTACACCTTC.

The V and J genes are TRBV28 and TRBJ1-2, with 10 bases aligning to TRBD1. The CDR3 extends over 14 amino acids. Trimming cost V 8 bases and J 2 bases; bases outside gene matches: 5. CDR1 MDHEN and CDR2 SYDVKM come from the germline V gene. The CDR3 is CASLRGQGNYGYTF. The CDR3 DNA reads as TGTGCCAGCTTAAGGGGACAGGGGAACTATGGCTACACCTTC.

This CDR3 is CASSALGTGGMNTEAFF. The CDR3 DNA is TGTGCCAGCAGTGCCCTTGGGACCGGGGGTATGAACACTGAAGCTTTCTTT. V and J are TRBV6-1 and TRBJ1-1; the D gene is possibly TRBD1 (5 bases). The CDR3 is made up of 17 amino acids. With 4 bases removed from V and 0 bases from J, the gap between germline ends came to 18 bases. Germline-derived CDR1 and CDR2 are MNHNS and SASEGT.

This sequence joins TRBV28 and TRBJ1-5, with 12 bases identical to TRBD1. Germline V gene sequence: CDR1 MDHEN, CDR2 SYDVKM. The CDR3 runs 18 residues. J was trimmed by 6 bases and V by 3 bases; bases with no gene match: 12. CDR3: CASSFASRDRGRGQPQHF. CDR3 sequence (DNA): TGTGCCAGCAGTTTCGCCTCCCGGGACAGGGGGCGAGGTCAGCCCCAGCATTTT. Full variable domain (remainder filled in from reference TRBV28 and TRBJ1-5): DVKVTQSSRYLVKRTGEKVFLECVQDMDHENMFWYRQDPGLGLRLIYFSYDVKMKEKGDIPEGYSVSREKKERFSLILESASTNQTSMYLCASSFASRDRGRGQPQHFGDGTRLSIL.

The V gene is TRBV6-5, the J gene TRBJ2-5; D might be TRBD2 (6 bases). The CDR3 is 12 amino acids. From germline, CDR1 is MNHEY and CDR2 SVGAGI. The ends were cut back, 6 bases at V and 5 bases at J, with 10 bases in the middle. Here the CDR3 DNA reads TGTGCCAGCAGCTTAGCGGAGGAGACCCAGTACTTC. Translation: CASSLAEETQYF.

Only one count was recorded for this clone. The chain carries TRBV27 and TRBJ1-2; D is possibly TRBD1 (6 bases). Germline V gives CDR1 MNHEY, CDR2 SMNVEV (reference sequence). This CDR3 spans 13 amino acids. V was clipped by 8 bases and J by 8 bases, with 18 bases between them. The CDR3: CASRRSTGWGYTF. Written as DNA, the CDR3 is TGTGCCAGCCGTCGCAGCACAGGGTGGGGCTACACCTTC.